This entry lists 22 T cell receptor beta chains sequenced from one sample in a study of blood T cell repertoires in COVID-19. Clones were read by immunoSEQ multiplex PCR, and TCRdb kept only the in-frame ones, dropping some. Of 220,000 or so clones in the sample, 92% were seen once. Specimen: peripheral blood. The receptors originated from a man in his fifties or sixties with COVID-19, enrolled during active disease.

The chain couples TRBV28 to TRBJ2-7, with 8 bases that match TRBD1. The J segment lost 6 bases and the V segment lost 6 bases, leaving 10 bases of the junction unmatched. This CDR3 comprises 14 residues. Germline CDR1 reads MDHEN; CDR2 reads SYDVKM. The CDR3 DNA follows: TGTGCCAGCAGGGTTACAGGGGGTGGATCCGAGCAGTACTTC. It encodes CASRVTGGGSEQYF. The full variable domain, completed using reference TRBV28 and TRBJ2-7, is DVKVTQSSRYLVKRTGEKVFLECVQDMDHENMFWYRQDPGLGLRLIYFSYDVKMKEKGDIPEGYSVSREKKERFSLILESASTNQTSMYLCASRVTGGGSEQYFGPGTRLTVT.

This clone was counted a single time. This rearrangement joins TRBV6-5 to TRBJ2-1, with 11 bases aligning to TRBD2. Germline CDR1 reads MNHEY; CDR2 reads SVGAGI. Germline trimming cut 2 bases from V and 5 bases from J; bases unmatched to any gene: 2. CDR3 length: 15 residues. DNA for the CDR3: TGTGCCAGCAGTTACGCGGGACTAGCGGACAATGAGCAGTTCTTC. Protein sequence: CASSYAGLADNEQFF.

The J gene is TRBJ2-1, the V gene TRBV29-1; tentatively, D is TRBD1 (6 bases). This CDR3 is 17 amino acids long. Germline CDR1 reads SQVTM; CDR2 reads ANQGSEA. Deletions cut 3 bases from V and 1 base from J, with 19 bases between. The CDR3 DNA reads TGCAGCGTTGAGTCCAGGGGAAGGGGAGAATCCTACAATGAGCAGTTCTTC. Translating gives CSVESRGRGESYNEQFF.

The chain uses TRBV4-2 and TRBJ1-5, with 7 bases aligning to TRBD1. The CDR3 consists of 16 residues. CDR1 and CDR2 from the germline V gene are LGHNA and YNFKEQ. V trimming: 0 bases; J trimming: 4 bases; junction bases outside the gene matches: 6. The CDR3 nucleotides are TGTGCCAGCAGCCAAGAGAGGACAGGCAGGAATCAGCCCCAGCATTTT. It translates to CASSQERTGRNQPQHF.

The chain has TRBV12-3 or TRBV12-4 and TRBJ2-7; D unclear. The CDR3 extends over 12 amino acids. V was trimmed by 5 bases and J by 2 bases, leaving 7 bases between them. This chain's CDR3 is CASSPRAYEQYF. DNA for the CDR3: TGTGCCAGCAGTCCCCGAGCCTACGAGCAGTACTTC.

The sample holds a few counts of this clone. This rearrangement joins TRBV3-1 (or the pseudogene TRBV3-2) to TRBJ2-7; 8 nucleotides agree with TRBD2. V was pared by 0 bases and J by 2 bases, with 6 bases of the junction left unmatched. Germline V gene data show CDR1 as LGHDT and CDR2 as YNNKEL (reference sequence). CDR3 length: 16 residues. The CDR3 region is CASSQDPGLAAYEQYF. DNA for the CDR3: TGTGCCAGCAGCCAAGACCCCGGACTAGCAGCCTACGAGCAGTACTTC.

The CDR3 DNA follows: TGTGCCAGCAGCGCCCGTTGGGGGGGCGAAGGCTACACCTTC. Encoded protein: CASSARWGGEGYTF. This chain uses TRBV2 with TRBJ1-2; possible D gene TRBD1, 6 bases. The germline V gene has CDR1 SNHLY and CDR2 FYNNEI. The germline V and J ends were trimmed by 6 bases and 8 bases, with 19 bases remaining between them. CDR3 size: 14 residues.

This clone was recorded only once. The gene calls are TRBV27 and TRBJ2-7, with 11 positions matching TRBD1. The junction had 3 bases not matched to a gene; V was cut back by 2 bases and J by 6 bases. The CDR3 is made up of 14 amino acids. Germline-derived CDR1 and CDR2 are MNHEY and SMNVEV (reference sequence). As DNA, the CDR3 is TGTGCCAGCAGTTTAGGCGGACAGGGGGCCGAGCAGTACTTC. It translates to CASSLGGQGAEQYF.

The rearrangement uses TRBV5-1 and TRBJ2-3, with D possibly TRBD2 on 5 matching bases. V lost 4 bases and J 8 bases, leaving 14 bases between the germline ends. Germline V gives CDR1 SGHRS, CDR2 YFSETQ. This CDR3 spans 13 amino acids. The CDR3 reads CASSPAPRGTQYF. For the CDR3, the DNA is TGCGCCAGCAGCCCCGCCCCCCGGGGTACGCAGTATTTT.

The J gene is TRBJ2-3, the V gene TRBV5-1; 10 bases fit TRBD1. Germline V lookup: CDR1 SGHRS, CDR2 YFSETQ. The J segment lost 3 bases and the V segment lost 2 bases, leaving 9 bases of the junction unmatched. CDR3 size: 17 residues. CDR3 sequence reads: CASSFGTGQGVTDTQYF. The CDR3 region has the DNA TGCGCCAGCAGCTTTGGGACCGGACAGGGGGTAACAGATACGCAGTATTTT.

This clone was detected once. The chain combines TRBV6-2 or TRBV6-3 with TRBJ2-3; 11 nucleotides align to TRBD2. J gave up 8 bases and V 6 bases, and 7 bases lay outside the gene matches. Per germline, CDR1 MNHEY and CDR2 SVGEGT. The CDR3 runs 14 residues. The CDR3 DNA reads TGTGCCAGCAGCTCTAGCGGGGGGCCAGGTACGCAGTATTTT. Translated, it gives CASSSSGGPGTQYF.

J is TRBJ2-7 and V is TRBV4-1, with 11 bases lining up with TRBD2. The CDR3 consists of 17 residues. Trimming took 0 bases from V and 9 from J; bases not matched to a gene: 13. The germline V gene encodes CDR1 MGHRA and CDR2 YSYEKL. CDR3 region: CASSQDRELAGGPGQYF. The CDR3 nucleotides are TGCGCCAGCAGCCAAGATAGGGAATTAGCGGGGGGGCCTGGGCAGTACTTC.

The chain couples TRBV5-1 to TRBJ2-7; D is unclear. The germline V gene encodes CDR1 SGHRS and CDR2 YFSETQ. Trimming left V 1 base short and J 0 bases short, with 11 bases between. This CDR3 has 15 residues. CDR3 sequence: CASSLRPGSSYEQYF. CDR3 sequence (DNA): TGCGCCAGCAGCTTGCGGCCAGGTAGCTCCTACGAGCAGTACTTC.

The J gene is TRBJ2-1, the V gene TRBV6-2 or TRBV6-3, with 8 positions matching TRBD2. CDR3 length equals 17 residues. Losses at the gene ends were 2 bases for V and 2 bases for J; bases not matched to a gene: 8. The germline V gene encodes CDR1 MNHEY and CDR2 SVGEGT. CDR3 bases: TGTGCCAGCAGTTACGAATTCCGGACTAGCCCCTACAATGAGCAGTTCTTC. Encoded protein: CASSYEFRTSPYNEQFF.

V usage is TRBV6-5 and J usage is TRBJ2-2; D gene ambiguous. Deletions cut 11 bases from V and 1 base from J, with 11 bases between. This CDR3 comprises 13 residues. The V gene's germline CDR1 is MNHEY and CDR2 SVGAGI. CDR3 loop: CAVAYLNTGELFF. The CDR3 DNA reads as TGTGCCGTCGCCTATTTGAACACCGGGGAGCTGTTTTTT.

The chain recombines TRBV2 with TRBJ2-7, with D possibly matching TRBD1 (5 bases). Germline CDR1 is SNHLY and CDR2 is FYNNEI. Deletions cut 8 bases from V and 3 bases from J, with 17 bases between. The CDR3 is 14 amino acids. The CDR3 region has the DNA TGTGCCAGCCGACGAGAGACAGTAGACTACGAGCAGTACTTC. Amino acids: CASRRETVDYEQYF.

In DNA form, the CDR3 reads TGTGCCAGCAGCTTACAGACTAGTTCACTCTACAATGAGCAGTTCTTC. Its protein product is CASSLQTSSLYNEQFF. V usage is TRBV7-2 and J usage is TRBJ2-1, with D perhaps TRBD2 (6 bases). The length of the CDR3 is 16 residues. V was clipped by 2 bases and J by 3 bases, with 14 bases between them. Germline CDR1 is SGHTA and CDR2 is FQGNSA. Variable domain in full (rest from reference TRBV7-2 and TRBJ2-1): GAGVSQSPSNKVTEKGKDVELRCDPISGHTALYWYRQSLGQGLEFLIYFQGNSAPDKSGLPSDRFSAERTGGSVSTLTIQRTQQEDSAVYLCASSLQTSSLYNEQFFGPGTRLTVL.

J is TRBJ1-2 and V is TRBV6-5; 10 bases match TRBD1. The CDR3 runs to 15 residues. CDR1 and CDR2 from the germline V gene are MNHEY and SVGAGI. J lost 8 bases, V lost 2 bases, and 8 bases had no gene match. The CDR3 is CASSYDRDRGYGYTF. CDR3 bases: TGTGCCAGCAGTTACGATCGGGACAGGGGTTACGGCTACACCTTC.

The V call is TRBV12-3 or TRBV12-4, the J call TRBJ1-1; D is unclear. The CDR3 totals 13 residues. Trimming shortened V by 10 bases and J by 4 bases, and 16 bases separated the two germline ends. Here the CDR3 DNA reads TGTGCCACCAACCTTCCCCCGAGCACTGAAGCTTTCTTT. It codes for CATNLPPSTEAFF.

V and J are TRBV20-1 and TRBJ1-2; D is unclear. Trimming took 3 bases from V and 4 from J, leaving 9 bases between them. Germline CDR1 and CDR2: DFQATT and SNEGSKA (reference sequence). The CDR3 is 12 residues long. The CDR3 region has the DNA TGCAGTGCTAGTCCCTGGCTCTATGGCTACACCTTC. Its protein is CSASPWLYGYTF.

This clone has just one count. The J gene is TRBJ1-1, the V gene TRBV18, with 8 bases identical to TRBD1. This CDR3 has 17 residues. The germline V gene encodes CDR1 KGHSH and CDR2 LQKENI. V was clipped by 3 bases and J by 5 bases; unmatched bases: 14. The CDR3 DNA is TGTGCCAGCTCACCCTTAGCCTCCCGAACAGGGGGGACTGAAGCTTTCTTT. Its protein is CASSPLASRTGGTEAFF.

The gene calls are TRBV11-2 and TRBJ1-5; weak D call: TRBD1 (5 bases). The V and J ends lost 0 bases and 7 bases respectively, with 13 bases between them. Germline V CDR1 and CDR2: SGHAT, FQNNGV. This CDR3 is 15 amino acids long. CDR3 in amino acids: CASSLEAGPSQPQHF. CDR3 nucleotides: TGTGCCAGCAGCTTAGAGGCGGGGCCCAGCCAGCCCCAGCATTTT.